This T cell receptor (beta chain) was retrieved from a study of T cell responses to AZD1222 COVID-19 vaccine. Study-wide points: With two AZD1222 doses given, Spike-specific TCR breadth and depth both rose. Females outnumbered males among donors, who were mostly white British; clonal diversity was possibly underestimated. At 160-218 and 743-854, vaccine-associated CD4 TCRs were dominant, and they spanned spike.

Profiled with immunoSEQ multiplex PCR; TCRdb holds only in-frame clones, not every one. The repertoire has 130,000 or so clones, more than 70% of them found once; the top ten carry around 10%. This CDR3 comprises 16 residues. Trimming shortened V by 0 bases and J by 3 bases, and 12 bases separated the two germline ends. CDR1 and CDR2 from the germline V gene are SGHRS and YFSETQ. Remarks on this clone: Its antigen is unknown.

Sequences were derived from peripheral blood, sampled on day 0 of AZD1222 vaccination. The chain carries TRBV5-1 and TRBJ1-4, with D uncertain. The TCR originated in an adult in good health. The CDR3 is CASSLDSVSANEKLFF. Written as DNA, the CDR3 is TGCGCCAGCAGCTTGGACTCAGTCAGTGCTAATGAAAAACTGTTTTTT.